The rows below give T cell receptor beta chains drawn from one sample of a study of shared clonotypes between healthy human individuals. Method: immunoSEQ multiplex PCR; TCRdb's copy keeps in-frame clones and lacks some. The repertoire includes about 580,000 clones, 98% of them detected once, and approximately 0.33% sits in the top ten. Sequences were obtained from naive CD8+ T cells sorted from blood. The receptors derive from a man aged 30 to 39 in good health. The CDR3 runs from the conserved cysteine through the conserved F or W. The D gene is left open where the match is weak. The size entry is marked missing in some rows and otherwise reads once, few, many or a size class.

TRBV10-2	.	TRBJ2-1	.	CASLGWSGGTYNEQFF	TGCGCCAGCCTTGGATGGTCGGGCGGTACCTACAATGAGCAGTTCTTC
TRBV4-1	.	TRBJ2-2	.	CASSQAGLYTGELFF	TGCGCCAGCAGCCAAGCGGGTCTGTACACCGGGGAGCTGTTTTTT
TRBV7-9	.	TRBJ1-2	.	CASSPQSARLGYTF	TGTGCCAGCAGCCCACAAAGCGCGCGACTGGGCTACACCTTC
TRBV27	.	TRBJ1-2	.	CASSSDSAVNYGYTF	TGTGCCAGCAGCTCGGACAGCGCCGTTAACTATGGCTACACCTTC
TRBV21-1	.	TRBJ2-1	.	CASSLGTSGRSYNEQFF	TGTGCCAGCAGCCTCGGGACTAGCGGGAGATCCTACAATGAGCAGTTCTTC
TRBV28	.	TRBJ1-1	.	CASSSSGTNTEAFF	TGTGCCAGCAGTTCTTCCGGGACGAACACTGAAGCTTTCTTT
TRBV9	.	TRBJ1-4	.	CASSVAGVSEKLFF	TGTGCCAGCAGCGTAGCAGGGGTTAGTGAAAAACTGTTTTTT
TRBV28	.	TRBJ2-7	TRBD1	CASSSRDSYEQYF	TGTGCCAGCAGCAGCCGGGACAGCTACGAGCAGTACTTC
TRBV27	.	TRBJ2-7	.	CASSLAGQRRPYEQYF	TGTGCCAGCAGTTTAGCCGGACAGCGGCGACCCTACGAGCAGTACTTC
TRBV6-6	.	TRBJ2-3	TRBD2	CASNLAGGIDTQYF	TGTGCCAGCAACCTAGCGGGAGGAATAGATACGCAGTATTTT
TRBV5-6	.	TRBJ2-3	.	CASSSAGDTQYF	TGTGCCAGCAGTTCCGCGGGGGATACGCAGTATTTT
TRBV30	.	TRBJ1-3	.	CAWSLAQVGNTIYF	TGTGCCTGGAGTTTGGCGCAAGTTGGAAACACCATATATTTT
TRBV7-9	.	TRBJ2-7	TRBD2	CASSLGDVGGREYF	TGTGCCAGCAGCTTAGGAGACGTCGGGGGGAGGGAGTACTTC
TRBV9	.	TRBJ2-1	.	CASSVASLSTDEQFF	TGTGCCAGCAGCGTAGCGAGCCTATCTACAGATGAGCAGTTCTTC
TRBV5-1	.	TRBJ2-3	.	CASSSGIISTDTQYF	TGCGCCAGCAGCTCGGGGATAATTAGCACAGATACGCAGTATTTT
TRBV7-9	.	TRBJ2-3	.	CASSLGPTLTDTQYF	TGTGCCAGCAGCTTAGGGCCGACTCTCACAGATACGCAGTATTTT
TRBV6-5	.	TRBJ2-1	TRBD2	CASRQLAGGLNEQFF	TGTGCCAGCAGACAACTAGCGGGAGGGTTGAATGAGCAGTTCTTC
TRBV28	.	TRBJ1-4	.	CASSQDGNEKLFF	TGTGCCAGCAGTCAAGACGGTAATGAAAAACTGTTTTTT
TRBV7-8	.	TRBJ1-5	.	CASSSLISNQPQHF	TGTGCCAGCAGCTCACTGATTAGCAATCAGCCCCAGCATTTT
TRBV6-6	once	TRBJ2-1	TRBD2	CASSYRGRADEQFF	TGTGCCAGCAGTTACCGCGGGAGGGCCGATGAGCAGTTCTTC
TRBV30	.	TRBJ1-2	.	CARRAGVGSYGYTF	TGTGCCCGGAGGGCAGGGGTGGGTAGCTATGGCTACACCTTC
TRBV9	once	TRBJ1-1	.	CASSVAGNPAVEAFF	TGTGCCAGCAGCGTAGCGGGCAATCCCGCTGTTGAAGCTTTCTTT
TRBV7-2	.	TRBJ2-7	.	CASSLSYEQYF	TGTGCCAGCAGCTTAAGCTACGAGCAGTACTTC
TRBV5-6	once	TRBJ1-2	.	CASSPGVEAWGYTF	TGTGCCAGCAGCCCGGGGGTTGAAGCTTGGGGCTACACCTTC
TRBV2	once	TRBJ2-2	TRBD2	CARGETSGRNTGELFF	TGTGCCAGAGGGGAGACCAGCGGGAGGAACACCGGGGAGCTGTTTTTT
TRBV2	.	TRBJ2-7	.	CASSVGGAYEQYF	TGTGCCAGCAGTGTGGGGGGAGCCTACGAGCAGTACTTC
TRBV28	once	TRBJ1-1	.	CASSIQVSNTEAFF	TGTGCCAGCAGTATACAGGTGTCGAACACTGAAGCTTTCTTT
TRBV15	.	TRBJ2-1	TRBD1	CATSRVRTGRFNEQFF	TGTGCCACCAGCAGAGTCCGGACAGGGAGATTCAATGAGCAGTTCTTC
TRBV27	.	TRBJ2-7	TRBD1	CASSGAGTGLYEQYF	TGTGCCAGCAGCGGCGCCGGGACAGGGCTCTACGAGCAGTACTTC
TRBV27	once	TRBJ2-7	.	CASSEGREQYF	TGTGCCAGCAGTGAAGGTCGGGAGCAGTACTTC
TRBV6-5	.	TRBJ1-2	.	CASSYGDYGYTF	TGTGCCAGCAGTTACGGTGATTATGGCTACACCTTC
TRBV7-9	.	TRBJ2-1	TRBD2	CASSLRTSGSNEQFF	TGTGCCAGCAGCCTTCGGACTAGCGGGAGCAATGAGCAGTTCTTC
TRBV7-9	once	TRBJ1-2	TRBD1	CASSLGQGDGYTF	TGTGCCAGCAGCTTAGGGCAGGGGGACGGCTACACCTTC
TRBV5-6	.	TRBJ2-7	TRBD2	CASSFGLAEGGEQYF	TGTGCCAGCAGCTTCGGCCTAGCGGAGGGAGGGGAGCAGTACTTC
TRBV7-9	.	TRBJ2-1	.	CASSSTAYNEQFF	TGTGCCAGCAGCTCCACTGCCTACAATGAGCAGTTCTTC
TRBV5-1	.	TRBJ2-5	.	CASSPGFQETQYF	TGCGCCAGCAGCCCCGGCTTTCAAGAGACCCAGTACTTC
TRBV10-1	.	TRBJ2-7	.	CASSELGNSYEQYF	TGCGCCAGCAGTGAGTTGGGGAACTCCTACGAGCAGTACTTC
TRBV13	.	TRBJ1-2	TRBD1	CASSEDRGRHGYTF	TGTGCCAGCAGCGAGGACAGGGGTCGTCATGGCTACACCTTC
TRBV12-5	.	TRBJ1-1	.	CASLTPGQSGNTEAFF	TGTGCTAGTTTGACCCCGGGACAATCGGGAAACACTGAAGCTTTCTTT
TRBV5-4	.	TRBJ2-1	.	CASVSYNEQFF	TGTGCCAGCGTGAGCTACAATGAGCAGTTCTTC
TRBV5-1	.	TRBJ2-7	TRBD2	CASRQAGDYEQYF	TGCGCCAGCAGGCAAGCGGGGGATTACGAGCAGTACTTC
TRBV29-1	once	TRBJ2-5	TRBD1	CSVGGDRDKETQYF	TGCAGCGTTGGGGGGGACAGGGACAAAGAGACCCAGTACTTC
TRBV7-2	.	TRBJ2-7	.	CASSSDLTHYEQYF	TGTGCCAGCAGCTCAGACTTGACCCACTACGAGCAGTACTTC
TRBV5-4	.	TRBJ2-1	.	CASSGDQMSSYNEQFF	TGTGCCAGCAGCGGGGACCAGATGAGCTCCTACAATGAGCAGTTCTTC
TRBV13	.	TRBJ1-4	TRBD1	CASSPHLDRAKLFF	TGTGCCAGCAGCCCTCATCTCGACAGGGCGAAACTGTTTTTT
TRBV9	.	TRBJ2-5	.	CASSGSRAATTETQYF	TGTGCCAGCAGCGGGAGCCGTGCAGCCACCACCGAGACCCAGTACTTC
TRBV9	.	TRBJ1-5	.	CASSVGGSNQPQHF	TGTGCCAGCAGCGTCGGGGGTAGCAATCAGCCCCAGCATTTT
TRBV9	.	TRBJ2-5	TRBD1	CASSPPGQGRETQYF	TGTGCCAGCAGCCCACCGGGACAGGGTAGAGAGACCCAGTACTTC
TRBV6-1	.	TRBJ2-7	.	CASSEGQVRYEQYF	TGTGCCAGCAGTGAAGGGCAGGTCCGCTACGAGCAGTACTTC
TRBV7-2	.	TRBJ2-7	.	CASSLEVPVISYEQYF	TGTGCCAGCAGCTTAGAGGTCCCAGTTATTTCCTACGAGCAGTACTTC
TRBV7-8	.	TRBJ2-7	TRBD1	CASSLVTGTYEQYF	TGTGCCAGCAGCTTAGTGACAGGGACCTACGAGCAGTACTTC
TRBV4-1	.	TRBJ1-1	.	CASSQAGSNTEAFF	TGCGCCAGCAGCCAAGCAGGGTCGAACACTGAAGCTTTCTTT